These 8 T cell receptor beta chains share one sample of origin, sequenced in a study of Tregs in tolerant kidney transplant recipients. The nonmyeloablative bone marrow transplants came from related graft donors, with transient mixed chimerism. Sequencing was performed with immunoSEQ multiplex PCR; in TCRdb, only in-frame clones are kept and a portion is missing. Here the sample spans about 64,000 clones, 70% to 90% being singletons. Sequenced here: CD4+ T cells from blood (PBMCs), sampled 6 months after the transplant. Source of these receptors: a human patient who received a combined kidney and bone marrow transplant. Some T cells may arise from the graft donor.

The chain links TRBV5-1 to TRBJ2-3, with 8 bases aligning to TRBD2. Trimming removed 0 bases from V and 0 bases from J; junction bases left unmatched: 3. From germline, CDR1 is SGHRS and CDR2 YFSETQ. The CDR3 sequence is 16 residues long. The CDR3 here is CASSLGRGGSTDTQYF. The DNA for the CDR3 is TGCGCCAGCAGCTTGGGTCGGGGGGGCAGCACAGATACGCAGTATTTT.

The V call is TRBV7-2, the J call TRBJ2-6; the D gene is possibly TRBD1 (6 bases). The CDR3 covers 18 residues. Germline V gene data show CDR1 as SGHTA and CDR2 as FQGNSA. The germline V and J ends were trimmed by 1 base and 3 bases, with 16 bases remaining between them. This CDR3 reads CASSLVRGYHLGANVLTF. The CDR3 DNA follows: TGTGCCAGCAGCTTAGTGAGGGGGTACCATCTTGGGGCCAACGTCCTGACTTTC.

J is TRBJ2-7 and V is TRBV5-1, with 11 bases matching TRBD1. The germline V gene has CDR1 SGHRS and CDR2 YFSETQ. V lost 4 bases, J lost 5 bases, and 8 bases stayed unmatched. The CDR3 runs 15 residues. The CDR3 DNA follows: TGCGCCAGCAGCAACGGACAGGGGGCTTACAACGAGCAGTACTTC. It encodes CASSNGQGAYNEQYF.

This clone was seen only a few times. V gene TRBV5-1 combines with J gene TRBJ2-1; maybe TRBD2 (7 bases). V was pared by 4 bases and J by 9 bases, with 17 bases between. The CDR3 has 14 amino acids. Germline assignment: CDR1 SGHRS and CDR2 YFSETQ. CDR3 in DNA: TGCGCCAGCAGCACAGGGACTATGGAAGGTGAGCAGTTCTTC. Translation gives CASSTGTMEGEQFF.

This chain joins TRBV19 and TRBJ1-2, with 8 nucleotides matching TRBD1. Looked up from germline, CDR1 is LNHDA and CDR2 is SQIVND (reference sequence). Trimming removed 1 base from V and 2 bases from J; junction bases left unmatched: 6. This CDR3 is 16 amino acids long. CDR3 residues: CASSIGRGRENYGYTF. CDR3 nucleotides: TGTGCCAGTAGTATAGGCAGGGGGCGAGAGAACTATGGCTACACCTTC.

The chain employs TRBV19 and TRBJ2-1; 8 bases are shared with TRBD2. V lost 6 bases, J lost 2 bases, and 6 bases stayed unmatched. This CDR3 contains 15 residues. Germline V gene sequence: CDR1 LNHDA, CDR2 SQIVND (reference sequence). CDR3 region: CASRLAGFTYNEQFF. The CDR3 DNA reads TGTGCCAGTAGGCTAGCGGGTTTTACCTACAATGAGCAGTTCTTC. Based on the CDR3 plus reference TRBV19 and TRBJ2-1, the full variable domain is DGGITQSPKYLFRKEGQNVTLSCEQNLNHDAMYWYRQDPGQGLRLIYYSQIVNDFQKGDIAEGYSVSREKKESFPLTVTSAQKNPTAFYLCASRLAGFTYNEQFFGPGTRLTVL.

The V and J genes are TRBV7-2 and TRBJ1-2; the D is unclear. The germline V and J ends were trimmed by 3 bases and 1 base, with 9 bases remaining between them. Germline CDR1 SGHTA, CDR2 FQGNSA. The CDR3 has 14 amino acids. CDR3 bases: TGTGCCAGCAGCTTCCCCGGAGATAACTATGGCTACACCTTC. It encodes CASSFPGDNYGYTF.

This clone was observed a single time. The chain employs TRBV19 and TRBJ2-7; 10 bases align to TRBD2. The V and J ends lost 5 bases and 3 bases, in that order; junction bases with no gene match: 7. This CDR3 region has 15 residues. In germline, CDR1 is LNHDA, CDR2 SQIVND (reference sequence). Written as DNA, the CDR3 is TGTGCCAGTAGTCGGACTAGCGGACGTTTCTACGAGCAGTACTTC. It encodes CASSRTSGRFYEQYF.